This record looks at one T cell receptor (beta chain) sequence and its context. The antigen is undetermined. This specimen belongs to a study of cytomegalovirus exposure and HLA in healthy donors. The CDR3 consists of 13 residues. Germline V gene sequence: CDR1 MNHEY, CDR2 SVGAGI. Points from the study as a whole: Investigators reported more than 150 TCR beta chains as tied to cytomegalovirus.

The PCR used 60 Vbeta and 13 Jbeta primers. Measured with immunoSEQ multiplex PCR; TCRdb has only the in-frame clones, and not every one. The sample carries under 200,000 clones, around 74% recorded once. Sequencing was carried out using PBMCs. This sequence was found in a man aged 18 to 35 in good health and CMV-seronegative. The V and J genes are TRBV6-5 and TRBJ2-5, with TRBD1 as a possible D gene (6 bases). The tail of the sequence fits TRBJ2-7 better, so the J call may be wrong. The DNA for the CDR3 is TGTGCCAGCAGCGGGTATACAGGGTACGAGCAGTACTTC. Protein product: CASSGYTGYEQYF.